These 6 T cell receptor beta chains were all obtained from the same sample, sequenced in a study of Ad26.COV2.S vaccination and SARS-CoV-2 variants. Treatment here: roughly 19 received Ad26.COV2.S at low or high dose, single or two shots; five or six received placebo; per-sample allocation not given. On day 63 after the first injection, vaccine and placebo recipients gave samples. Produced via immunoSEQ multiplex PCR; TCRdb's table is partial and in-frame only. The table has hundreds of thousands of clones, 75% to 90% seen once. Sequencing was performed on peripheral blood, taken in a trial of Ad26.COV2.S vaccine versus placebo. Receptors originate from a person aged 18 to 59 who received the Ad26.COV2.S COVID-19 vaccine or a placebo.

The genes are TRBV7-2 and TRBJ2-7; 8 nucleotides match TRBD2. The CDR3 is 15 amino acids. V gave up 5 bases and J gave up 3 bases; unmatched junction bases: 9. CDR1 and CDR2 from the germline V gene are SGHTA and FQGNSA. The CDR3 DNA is TGTGCCAGCAGCGAGAGGACGGGGGGGAACTACGAGCAGTACTTC. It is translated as CASSERTGGNYEQYF.

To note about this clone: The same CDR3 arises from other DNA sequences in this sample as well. CDR3 protein: CASSLALDNEQFF. The CDR3 DNA reads TGCGCCAGCAGCTTGGCCCTAGACAATGAGCAGTTCTTC. V usage is TRBV5-1 and J usage is TRBJ2-1; no clear D. There are 13 residues in the CDR3. The germline CDR1 and CDR2 sequences are SGHRS and YFSETQ. The V end was cut by 0 bases, the J end by 5 bases, with 6 bases between.

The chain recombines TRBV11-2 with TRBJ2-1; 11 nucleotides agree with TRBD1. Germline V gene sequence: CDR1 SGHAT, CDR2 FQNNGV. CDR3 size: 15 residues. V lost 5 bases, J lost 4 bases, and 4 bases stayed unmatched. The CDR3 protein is CASSPDRGLYNEQFF. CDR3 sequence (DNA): TGTGCCAGCAGCCCGGACAGGGGGCTTTACAATGAGCAGTTCTTC.

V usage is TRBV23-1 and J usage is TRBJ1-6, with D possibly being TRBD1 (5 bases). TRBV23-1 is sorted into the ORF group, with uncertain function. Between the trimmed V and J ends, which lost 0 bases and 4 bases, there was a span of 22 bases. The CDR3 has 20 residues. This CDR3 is CASSQSLDRRTELYNSPLHF. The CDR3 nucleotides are TGCGCCAGCAGTCAATCGTTAGACAGACGAACGGAATTATATAATTCACCCCTCCACTTT.

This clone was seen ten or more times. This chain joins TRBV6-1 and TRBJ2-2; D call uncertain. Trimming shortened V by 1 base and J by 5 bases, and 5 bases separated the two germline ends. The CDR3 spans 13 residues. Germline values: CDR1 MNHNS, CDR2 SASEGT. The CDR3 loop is CASSEESTGELFF. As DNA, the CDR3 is TGTGCCAGCAGTGAAGAGAGTACCGGGGAGCTGTTTTTT.

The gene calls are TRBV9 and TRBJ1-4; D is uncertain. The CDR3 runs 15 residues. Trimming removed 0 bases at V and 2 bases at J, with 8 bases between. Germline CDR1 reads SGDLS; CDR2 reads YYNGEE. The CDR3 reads CASSVADGTNEKLFF. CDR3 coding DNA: TGTGCCAGCAGCGTAGCTGACGGGACTAATGAAAAACTGTTTTTT.